This T cell receptor beta chain was captured by sequencing in a study of cytomegalovirus exposure and HLA in healthy donors. Study-wide results and caveats: In a later analysis, several top co-occurrence clusters appeared linked to parvovirus B19, influenza, CMV and Epstein-Barr virus.

60 Vbeta and 13 Jbeta primers were used in PCR. TCRdb's copy holds only in-frame clones and misses some; the assay was immunoSEQ multiplex PCR. Of under 150,000 clones in the sample, around 79% are singletons; the top ten hold 8.8%. Note on this clone: Its antigen is unidentified.

Regarding donors, all were healthy bone marrow donors. The CDR3 has 17 residues. Germline lookup yields CDR1 SGHRS and CDR2 YFSETQ. V gave up 3 bases and J gave up 6 bases, with 19 bases separating them. Sequencing input: PBMCs. This chain joins TRBV5-1 and TRBJ1-6, with D perhaps TRBD1 (6 bases). The sequence was obtained from a woman aged 50 to 65 in good health and CMV-seropositive. The CDR3 DNA follows: TGCGCCAGCAGCTGGACCGATCCGGGACAAGGTAATTCACCCCTCCACTTT. This sequence encodes CASSWTDPGQGNSPLHF.